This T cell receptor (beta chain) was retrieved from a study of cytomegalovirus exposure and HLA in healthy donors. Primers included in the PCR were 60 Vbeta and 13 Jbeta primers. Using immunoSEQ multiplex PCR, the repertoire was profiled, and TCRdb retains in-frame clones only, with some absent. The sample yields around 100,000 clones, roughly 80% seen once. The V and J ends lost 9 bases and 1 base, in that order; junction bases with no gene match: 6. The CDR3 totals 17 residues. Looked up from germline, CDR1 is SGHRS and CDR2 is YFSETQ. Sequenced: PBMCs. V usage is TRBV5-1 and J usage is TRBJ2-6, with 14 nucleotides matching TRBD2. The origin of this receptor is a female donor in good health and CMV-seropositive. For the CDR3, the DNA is TGCGCCACCACGACTAGCGGGAGGGCTTCTGGGGCCAACGTCCTGACTTTC. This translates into CATTTSGRASGANVLTF.